The 9 T cell receptor beta chains below come from one sample, sequenced in a study of blood T cell repertoires in COVID-19. The data were produced by immunoSEQ multiplex PCR, yet TCRdb's version contains in-frame clones alone and is incomplete. The data hold 80,000 to 100,000 clones, with 78% observed a single time. Sequenced: peripheral blood. All receptors come from a human donor in a cohort sampled during active COVID-19.

The count of this clone is one. The rearrangement uses TRBV19 and TRBJ2-1; D is unresolved. V was trimmed by 7 bases and J by 0 bases, leaving 7 bases between them. CDR3 length: 13 residues. The germline CDR1 and CDR2 sequences are LNHDA and SQIVND (reference sequence). CDR3 loop: CASTENSYNEQFF. CDR3 sequence (DNA): TGTGCCAGTACGGAGAACTCCTACAATGAGCAGTTCTTC.

The rearrangement links TRBV11-3 to TRBJ2-5; D unresolved. The CDR3 contains 13 residues. The germline V gene encodes CDR1 SGHNT and CDR2 YENEEA. V was trimmed by 0 bases and J by 5 bases, leaving 7 bases between them. CDR3 region: CASSLERQETQYF. For the CDR3, the DNA is TGTGCCAGCAGCTTAGAGCGGCAGGAGACCCAGTACTTC.

The rearrangement joins TRBV7-9 to TRBJ2-7; TRBD1 matches at 10 bases. The CDR3 loop spans 15 amino acids. V shed 2 bases and J 0 bases; nucleotides not matched to a gene: 1. The germline V gene has CDR1 SEHNR and CDR2 FQNEAQ (reference sequence). The CDR3 DNA reads as TGTGCCAGCAGCTTAAGGACAGGGGGCTCCTACGAGCAGTACTTC. Translated, it gives CASSLRTGGSYEQYF.

This chain joins TRBV19 and TRBJ1-2; 11 bases match TRBD1. The length of the CDR3 is 15 residues. V gave up 5 bases and J gave up 4 bases; unmatched junction bases: 6. Germline V CDR1 and CDR2: LNHDA, SQIVND (reference sequence). The CDR3 protein is CASSFRTGGIYGYTF. In nucleotides, the CDR3 is TGTGCCAGTAGTTTCCGGACAGGGGGCATCTATGGCTACACCTTC.

This clone was seen a handful of times. The chain combines TRBV16 with TRBJ1-5; possibly TRBD1 for D (6 bases). V lost 1 base and J lost 0, with 19 bases in between. The germline V gene encodes CDR1 KGHSY and CDR2 FQNENV. This CDR3 contains 19 residues. This CDR3 reads CASSQYYLRDNYSNQPQHF. The CDR3 coding sequence is TGTGCCAGCAGCCAATACTACCTCCGGGACAACTATAGCAATCAGCCCCAGCATTTT.

The gene calls are TRBV5-4 and TRBJ1-2; 7 bases line up with TRBD1. Germline loops: CDR1 SGHNT, CDR2 YYREEE (reference sequence). V trimming: 5 bases; J trimming: 4 bases; junction bases outside the gene matches: 11. The CDR3 consists of 15 residues. The CDR3 is CASRTGGGSSYGYTF. CDR3 bases: TGTGCCAGCAGAACGGGAGGGGGCAGTAGCTATGGCTACACCTTC.

The chain combines TRBV14 with TRBJ1-3; 7 positions match TRBD1. Trimming removed 4 bases from V and 2 bases from J; junction bases left unmatched: 5. Looked up from germline, CDR1 is SGHDN and CDR2 is FVKESK. This CDR3 region has 15 residues. The CDR3 nucleotides read TGTGCCAGCAGCCCCCTGGACAGGACTGGAAACACCATATATTTT. It specifies CASSPLDRTGNTIYF.

The V call is TRBV12-3 or TRBV12-4, the J call TRBJ2-3; D might be TRBD1 (5 bases). Trimming removed 3 bases at V and 7 bases at J, with 11 bases between. This CDR3 is built from 13 residues. CDR3 residues: CASSFGRVNTQYF. CDR3 coding DNA: TGTGCCAGCAGTTTCGGCAGGGTAAATACGCAGTATTTT.

The chain uses TRBV3-1 (or the pseudogene TRBV3-2) and TRBJ1-6, with no clear D. Germline-derived CDR1 and CDR2 are LGHDT and YNNKEL (reference sequence). The CDR3 extends over 11 amino acids. The germline V and J ends were trimmed by 2 bases and 12 bases, with 5 bases remaining between them. CDR3 sequence (DNA): TGTGCCAGCAGCCAAAACGGACCCCTCCACTTT. Residues: CASSQNGPLHF.